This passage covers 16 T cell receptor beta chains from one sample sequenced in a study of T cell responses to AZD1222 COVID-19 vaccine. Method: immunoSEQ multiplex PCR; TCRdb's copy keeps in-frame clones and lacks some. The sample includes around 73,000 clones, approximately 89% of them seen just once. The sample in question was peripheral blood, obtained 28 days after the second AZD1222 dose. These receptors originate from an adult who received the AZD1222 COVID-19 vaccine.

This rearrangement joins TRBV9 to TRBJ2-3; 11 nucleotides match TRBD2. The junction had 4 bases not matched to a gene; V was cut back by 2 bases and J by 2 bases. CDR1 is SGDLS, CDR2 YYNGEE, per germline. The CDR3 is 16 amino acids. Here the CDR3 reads CASSVRGLADTDTQYF. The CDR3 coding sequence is TGTGCCAGCAGCGTGAGGGGACTAGCGGACACAGATACGCAGTATTTT.

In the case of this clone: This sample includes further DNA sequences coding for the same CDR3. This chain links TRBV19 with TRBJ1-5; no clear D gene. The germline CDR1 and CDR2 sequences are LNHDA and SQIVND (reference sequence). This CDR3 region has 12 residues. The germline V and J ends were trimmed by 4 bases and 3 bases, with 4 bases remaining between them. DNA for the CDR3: TGTGCCAGTAGTAATTCCAATCAGCCCCAGCATTTT. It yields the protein CASSNSNQPQHF.

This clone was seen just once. The DNA of the CDR3 is TGTGCCACCAGCGGGGCATCGGTCACCGAGAGGGGAGGAACTAATGAAAAACTGTTTTTT. This translates into CATSGASVTERGGTNEKLFF. V usage is TRBV15 and J usage is TRBJ1-4; the D gene is possibly TRBD1 (5 bases). The CDR3 sequence is 20 residues long. In germline, CDR1 is LNHNV, CDR2 YYDKDF (reference sequence). V lost 5 bases and J 1 base, leaving 26 bases between the germline ends. Complete variable domain (other parts from reference TRBV15 and TRBJ1-4): DAMVIQNPRYQVTQFGKPVTLSCSQTLNHNVMYWYQQKSSQAPKLLFHYYDKDFNNEADTPDNFQSRRPNTSFCFLDIRSPGLGDTAMYLCATSGASVTERGGTNEKLFFGSGTQLSVL.

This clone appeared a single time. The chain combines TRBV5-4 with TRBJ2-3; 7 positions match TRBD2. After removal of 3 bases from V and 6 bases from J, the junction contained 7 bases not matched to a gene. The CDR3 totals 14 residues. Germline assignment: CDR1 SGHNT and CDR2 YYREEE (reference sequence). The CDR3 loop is CASSWAGLVDTQYF. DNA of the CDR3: TGTGCCAGCAGCTGGGCAGGACTAGTTGATACGCAGTATTTT.

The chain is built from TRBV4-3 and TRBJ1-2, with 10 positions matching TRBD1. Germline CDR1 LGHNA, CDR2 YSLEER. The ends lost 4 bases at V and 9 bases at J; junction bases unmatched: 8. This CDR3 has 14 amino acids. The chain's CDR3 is CASSPGTGASSYTF. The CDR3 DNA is TGCGCCAGCAGCCCCGGGACAGGGGCATCTAGCTACACCTTC.

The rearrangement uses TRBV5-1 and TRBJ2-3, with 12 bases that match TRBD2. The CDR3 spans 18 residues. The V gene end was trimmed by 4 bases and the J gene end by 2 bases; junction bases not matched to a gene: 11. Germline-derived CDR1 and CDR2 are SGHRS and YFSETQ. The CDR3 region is CASSLVTSGRFNTDTQYF. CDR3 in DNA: TGCGCCAGCAGCCTTGTTACTAGCGGGAGGTTCAACACAGATACGCAGTATTTT. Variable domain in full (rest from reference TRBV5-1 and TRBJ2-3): KAGVTQTPRYLIKTRGQQVTLSCSPISGHRSVSWYQQTPGQGLQFLFEYFSETQRNKGNFPGRFSGRQFSNSRSEMNVSTLELGDSALYLCASSLVTSGRFNTDTQYFGPGTRLTVL.

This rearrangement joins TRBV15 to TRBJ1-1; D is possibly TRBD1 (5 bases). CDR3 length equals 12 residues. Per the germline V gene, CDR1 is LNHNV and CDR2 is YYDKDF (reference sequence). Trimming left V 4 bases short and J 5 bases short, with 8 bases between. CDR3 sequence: CATSKGLTEAFF. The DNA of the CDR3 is TGTGCCACCAGCAAGGGACTTACTGAAGCTTTCTTT.

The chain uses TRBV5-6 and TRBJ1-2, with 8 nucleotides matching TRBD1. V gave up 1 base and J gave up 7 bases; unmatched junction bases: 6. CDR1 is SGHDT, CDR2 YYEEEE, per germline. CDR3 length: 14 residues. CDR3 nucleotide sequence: TGTGCCAGCAGCTTGACGGGACAGGTGGTTGGCTACACCTTC. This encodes CASSLTGQVVGYTF.

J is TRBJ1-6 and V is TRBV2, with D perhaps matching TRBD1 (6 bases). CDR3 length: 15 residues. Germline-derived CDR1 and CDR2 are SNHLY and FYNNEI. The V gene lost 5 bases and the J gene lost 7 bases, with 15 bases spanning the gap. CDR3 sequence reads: CASSRGGARNSPLHF. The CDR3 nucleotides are TGTGCCAGCAGTCGGGGGGGCGCGCGGAATTCACCCCTCCACTTT.

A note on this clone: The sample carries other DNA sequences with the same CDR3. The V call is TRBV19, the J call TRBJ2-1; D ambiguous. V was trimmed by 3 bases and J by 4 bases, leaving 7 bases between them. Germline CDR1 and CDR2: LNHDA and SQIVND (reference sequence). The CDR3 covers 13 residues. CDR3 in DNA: TGTGCCAGTAGTATCGGGCCATACAATGAGCAGTTCTTC. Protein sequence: CASSIGPYNEQFF. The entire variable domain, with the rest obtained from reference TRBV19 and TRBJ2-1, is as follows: DGGITQSPKYLFRKEGQNVTLSCEQNLNHDAMYWYRQDPGQGLRLIYYSQIVNDFQKGDIAEGYSVSREKKESFPLTVTSAQKNPTAFYLCASSIGPYNEQFFGPGTRLTVL.

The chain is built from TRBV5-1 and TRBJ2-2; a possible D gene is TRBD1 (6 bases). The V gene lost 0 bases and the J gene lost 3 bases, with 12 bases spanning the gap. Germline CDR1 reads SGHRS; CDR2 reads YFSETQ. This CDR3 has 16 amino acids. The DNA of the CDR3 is TGCGCCAGCAGCTTGGGCTCAGGGACATACACCGGGGAGCTGTTTTTT. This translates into CASSLGSGTYTGELFF.

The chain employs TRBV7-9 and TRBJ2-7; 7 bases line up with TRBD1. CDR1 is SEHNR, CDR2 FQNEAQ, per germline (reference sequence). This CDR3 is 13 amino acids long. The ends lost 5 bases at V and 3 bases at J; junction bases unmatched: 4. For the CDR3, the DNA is TGTGCCAGCAGCCCAGGGACAGTCTACGAGCAGTACTTC. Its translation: CASSPGTVYEQYF.

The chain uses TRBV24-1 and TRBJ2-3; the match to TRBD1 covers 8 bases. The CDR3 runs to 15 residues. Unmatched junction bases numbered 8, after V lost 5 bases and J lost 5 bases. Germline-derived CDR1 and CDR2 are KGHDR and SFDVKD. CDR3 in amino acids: CATSGAGGLGDTQYF. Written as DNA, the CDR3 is TGTGCCACCAGTGGGGCAGGGGGCCTTGGAGATACGCAGTATTTT.

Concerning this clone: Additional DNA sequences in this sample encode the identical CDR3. For the CDR3, the DNA is TGTGCCAGCAGCGTTGGAGGACTTCAAGAGACCCAGTACTTC. Its protein product is CASSVGGLQETQYF. This chain links TRBV9 with TRBJ2-5; D possibly corresponds to TRBD2 (5 bases). V lost 2 bases and J 2 bases, leaving 10 bases between the germline ends. Germline V lookup: CDR1 SGDLS, CDR2 YYNGEE. This CDR3 region has 14 residues. Using reference TRBV9 and TRBJ2-5 for the parts outside the CDR3, the full variable domain is DSGVTQTPKHLITATGQRVTLRCSPRSGDLSVYWYQQSLDQGLQFLIQYYNGEERAKGNILERFSAQQFPDLHSELNLSSLELGDSALYFCASSVGGLQETQYFGPGTRLLVL.

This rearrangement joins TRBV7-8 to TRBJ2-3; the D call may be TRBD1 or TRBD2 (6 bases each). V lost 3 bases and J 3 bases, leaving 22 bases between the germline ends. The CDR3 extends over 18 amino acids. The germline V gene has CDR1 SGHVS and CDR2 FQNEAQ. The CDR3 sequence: CASSLGLGLQGYTDTQYF. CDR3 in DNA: TGTGCCAGCAGCTTGGGACTTGGGTTACAGGGCTATACAGATACGCAGTATTTT.

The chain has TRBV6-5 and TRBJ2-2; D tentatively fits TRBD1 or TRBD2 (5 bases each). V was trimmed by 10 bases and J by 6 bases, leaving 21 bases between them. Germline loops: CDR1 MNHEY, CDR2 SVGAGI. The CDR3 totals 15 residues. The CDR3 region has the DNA TGTGCCACCCGGTGGGGGATAGTCACCGCCGGGGAGCTGTTTTTT. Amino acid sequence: CATRWGIVTAGELFF.